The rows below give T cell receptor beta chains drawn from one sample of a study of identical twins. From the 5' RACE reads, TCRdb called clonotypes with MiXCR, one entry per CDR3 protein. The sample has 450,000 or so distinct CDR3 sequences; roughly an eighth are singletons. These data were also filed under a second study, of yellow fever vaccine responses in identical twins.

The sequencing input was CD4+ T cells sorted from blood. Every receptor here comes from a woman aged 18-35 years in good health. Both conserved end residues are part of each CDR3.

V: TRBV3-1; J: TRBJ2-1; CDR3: CASSQLAGGINEQFF
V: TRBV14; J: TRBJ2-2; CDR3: CASSHGTPAFTGELFF
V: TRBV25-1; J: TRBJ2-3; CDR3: CASSRTGAKDDTQYF
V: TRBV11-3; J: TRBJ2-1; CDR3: CASSSPSRAYYEQFF
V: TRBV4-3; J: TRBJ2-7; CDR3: CASSRPSGRIPYEQYF
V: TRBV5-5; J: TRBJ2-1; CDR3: CASSDGRAVYNEQFF
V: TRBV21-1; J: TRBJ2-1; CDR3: CASSIGGMEFF
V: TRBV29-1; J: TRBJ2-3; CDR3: CSVVGAAIGPDTQYF
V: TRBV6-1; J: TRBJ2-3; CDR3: CASAPKGSSTDTQYF
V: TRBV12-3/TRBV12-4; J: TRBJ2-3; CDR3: CASSLGRSSGPADTQYF
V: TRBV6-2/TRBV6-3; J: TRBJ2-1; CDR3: CASSYIIGGSSYNEQFF
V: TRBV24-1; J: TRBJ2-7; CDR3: CATSGPGTGLYEQYF
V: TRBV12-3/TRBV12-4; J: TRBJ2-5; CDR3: CASTAGKETQYF
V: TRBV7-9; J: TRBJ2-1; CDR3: CASSLQRGPYNEQFF
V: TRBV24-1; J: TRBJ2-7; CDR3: CATSDPTSIPSYEQYF
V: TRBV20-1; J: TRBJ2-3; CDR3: CSARQQADTQYF
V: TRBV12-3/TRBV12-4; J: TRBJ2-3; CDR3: CTICLGLRLAGGSDTQYF
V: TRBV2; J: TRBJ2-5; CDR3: CASRGGTGIQETQYF
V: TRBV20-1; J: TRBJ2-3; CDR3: CSASNLNTQYF
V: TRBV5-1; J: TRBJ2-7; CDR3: CASSPGERSYEQYF
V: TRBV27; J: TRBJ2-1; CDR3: CASSPRDVLPNNEQFF
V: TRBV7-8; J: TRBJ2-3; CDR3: CASSFPLSGSRATDTQYF
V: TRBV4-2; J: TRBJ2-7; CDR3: CASSPSREQYF
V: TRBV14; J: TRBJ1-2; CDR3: CASSQGPGSYGYTF
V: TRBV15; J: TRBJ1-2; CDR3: CATSFGQDGGYTF
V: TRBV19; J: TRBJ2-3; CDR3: CASRRGLAGAYTQYF
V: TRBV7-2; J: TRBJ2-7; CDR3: CASSVKGGDSYEQYF
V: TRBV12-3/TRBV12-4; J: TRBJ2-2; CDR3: CASSFQGLYTGELFF
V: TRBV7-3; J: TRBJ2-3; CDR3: CASSLKPEHTQYF
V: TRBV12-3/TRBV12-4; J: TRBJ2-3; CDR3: CASSLPLRERGAPYTQYF
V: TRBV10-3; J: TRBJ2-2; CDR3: CAISEAFSGELFF
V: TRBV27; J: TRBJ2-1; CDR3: CASSLSTGGMVNEQFF
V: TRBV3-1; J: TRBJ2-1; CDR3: CASSRSRSTSTGSRGNEQFF
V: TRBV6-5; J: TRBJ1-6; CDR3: CASSFGSLNSPLHF
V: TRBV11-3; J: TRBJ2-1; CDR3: CASSATSGPGEQFF
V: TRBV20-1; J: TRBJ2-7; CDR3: CSLGGGINYEQYF
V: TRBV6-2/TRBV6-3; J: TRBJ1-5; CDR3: CASSFGQGPTQPQHF
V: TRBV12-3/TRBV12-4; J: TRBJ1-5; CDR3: CASRGPREGSAAQHF
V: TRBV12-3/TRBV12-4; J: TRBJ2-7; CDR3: CASSLRGLGYEQYF